Shown below are 4 T cell receptor beta chains from a single sample sequenced in a study of blood T cell repertoires in COVID-19. The protocol was immunoSEQ multiplex PCR, while the TCRdb copy is restricted to in-frame clones and leaves out a portion. The sample has 52,000 or so clones; 60% to 85% are singletons. Sequenced: peripheral blood. The receptors originated from a man in his forties or fifties with active or convalescent COVID-19.

This chain uses TRBV11-2 with TRBJ2-1, with TRBD2 matching over 11 bases. The ends lost 3 bases at V and 4 bases at J; junction bases unmatched: 2. Looked up from germline, CDR1 is SGHAT and CDR2 is FQNNGV. CDR3 length: 15 amino acids. The CDR3 DNA reads TGTGCCAGCAGCTTGGGACTAGCGGAGTACAATGAGCAGTTCTTC. The encoded protein is CASSLGLAEYNEQFF.

CDR3 residues: CAATGFSGANVLTF. The CDR3 DNA reads TGTGCTGCAACGGGATTCTCTGGGGCCAACGTCCTGACTTTC. The V call is TRBV2, the J call TRBJ2-6; D is perhaps TRBD2 (5 bases). CDR3 size: 14 residues. The germline gives CDR1 SNHLY, CDR2 FYNNEI.

The chain links TRBV27 to TRBJ2-3; 9 nucleotides line up with TRBD1. This CDR3 is built from 16 residues. Germline V gene data show CDR1 as MNHEY and CDR2 as SMNVEV (reference sequence). V shed 6 bases and J 1 base; nucleotides not matched to a gene: 8. The CDR3 protein is CASSARQGGRTDTQYF. Here the CDR3 DNA reads TGTGCCAGCAGCGCCCGACAGGGGGGTCGCACAGATACGCAGTATTTT.

V and J are TRBV5-4 and TRBJ2-5; D call uncertain. CDR3 size: 14 residues. Germline V gene lookup returns CDR1 SGHNT and CDR2 YYREEE (reference sequence). The V gene lost 0 bases and the J gene lost 5 bases, with 11 bases spanning the gap. The CDR3 reads CASSLDPGRETQYF. The CDR3 DNA follows: TGTGCCAGCAGCTTGGATCCAGGCCGGGAGACCCAGTACTTC.